The table lists the clone carrying this T cell receptor (beta chain) with many counts. This record comes from a study of regulatory T cells in long-lasting Graves disease. Construction of the TCR beta libraries employed iRepertoire HTBI primers in conjunction with Arm-PCR of CDR3 regions. TCRdb itself ran the multiplex PCR reads through MiXCR, one entry per CDR3 protein. There are more than 300,000 distinct CDR3 sequences in the sample; 23% occur only once, and about 29% lies in the top ten. Time point reported: persistent/refractory GD, antithyroid drugs over 5 years with positive TRAb. The TCR library was made from RNA that had been extracted from PBMCs in TRIzol. The junction had 12 bases not matched to a gene; V was cut back by 2 bases and J by 4 bases. Germline CDR1 reads MNHEY; CDR2 reads SVGAGI. There are 17 residues in the CDR3.

Sample: peripheral blood mononuclear cells (PBMCs), taken when the disease was refractory, from a patient treated with antithyroid drugs. The rearrangement uses TRBV6-5 and TRBJ2-7, with 9 bases fitting TRBD1. The TCR sequence derives from a middle-aged woman with Graves disease. CDR3 DNA sequence: TGTGCCAGCAGTTACCAAAAACCGGGACAGGGTAGGTACGAGCAGTACTTC. Its translation: CASSYQKPGQGRYEQYF.